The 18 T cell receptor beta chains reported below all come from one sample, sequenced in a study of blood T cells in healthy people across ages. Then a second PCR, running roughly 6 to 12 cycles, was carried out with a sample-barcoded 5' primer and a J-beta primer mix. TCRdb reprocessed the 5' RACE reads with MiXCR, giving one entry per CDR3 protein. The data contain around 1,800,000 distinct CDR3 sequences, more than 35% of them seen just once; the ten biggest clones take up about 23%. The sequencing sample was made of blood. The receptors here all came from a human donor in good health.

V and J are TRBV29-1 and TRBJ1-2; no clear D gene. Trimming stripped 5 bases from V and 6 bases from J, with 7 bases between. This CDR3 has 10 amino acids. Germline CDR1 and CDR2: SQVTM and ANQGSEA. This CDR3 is CSVPGNGYTF. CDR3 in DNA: TGCAGCGTTCCGGGAAATGGCTACACCTTC.

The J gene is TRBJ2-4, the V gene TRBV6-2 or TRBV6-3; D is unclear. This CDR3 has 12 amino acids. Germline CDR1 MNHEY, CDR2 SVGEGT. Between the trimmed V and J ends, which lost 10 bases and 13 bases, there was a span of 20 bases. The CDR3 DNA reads TGTGCCACCCGTTTCAAGGGCGATGAGCAGTACTTC. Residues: CATRFKGDEQYF.

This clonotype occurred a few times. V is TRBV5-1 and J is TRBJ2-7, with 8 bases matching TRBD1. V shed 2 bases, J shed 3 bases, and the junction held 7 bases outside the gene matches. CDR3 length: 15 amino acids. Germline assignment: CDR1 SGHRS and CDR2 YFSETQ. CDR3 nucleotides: TGCGCCAGCAGCTTTGGGGGACAGGACATCTACGAGCAGTACTTC. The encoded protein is CASSFGGQDIYEQYF.

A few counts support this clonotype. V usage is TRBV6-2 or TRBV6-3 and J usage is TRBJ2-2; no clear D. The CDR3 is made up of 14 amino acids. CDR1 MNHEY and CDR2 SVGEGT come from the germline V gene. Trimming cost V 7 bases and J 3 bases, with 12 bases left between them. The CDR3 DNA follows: TGTGCCAGCAAAAAACCCTTTGACACCGGGGAGCTGTTTTTT. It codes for CASKKPFDTGELFF.

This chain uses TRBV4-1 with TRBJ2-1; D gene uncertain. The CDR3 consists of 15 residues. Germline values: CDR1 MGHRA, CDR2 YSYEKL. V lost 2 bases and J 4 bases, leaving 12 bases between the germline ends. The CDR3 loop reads CASSQLGTEYNEQFF. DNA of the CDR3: TGCGCCAGCAGCCAATTAGGCACGGAGTACAATGAGCAGTTCTTC.

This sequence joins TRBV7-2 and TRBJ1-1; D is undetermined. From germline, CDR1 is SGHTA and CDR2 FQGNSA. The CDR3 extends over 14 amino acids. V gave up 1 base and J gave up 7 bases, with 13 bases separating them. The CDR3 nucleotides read TGTGCCAGCAGCTTAGTTGACGGACTAAATGAAGCTTTCTTT. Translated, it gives CASSLVDGLNEAFF.

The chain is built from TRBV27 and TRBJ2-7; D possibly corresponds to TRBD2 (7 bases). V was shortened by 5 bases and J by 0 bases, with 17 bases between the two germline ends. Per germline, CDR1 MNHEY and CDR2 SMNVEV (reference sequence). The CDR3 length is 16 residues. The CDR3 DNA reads TGTGCCAGCAGTCTCTCTGGGGGGGGGCCCTCCTACGAGCAGTACTTC. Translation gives CASSLSGGGPSYEQYF.

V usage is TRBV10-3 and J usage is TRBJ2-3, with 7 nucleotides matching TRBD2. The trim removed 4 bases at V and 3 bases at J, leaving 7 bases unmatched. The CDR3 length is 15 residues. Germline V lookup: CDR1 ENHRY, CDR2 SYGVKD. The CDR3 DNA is TGTGCCATCAGTGTAAGGACTAGTGGGACAGATACGCAGTATTTT. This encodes CAISVRTSGTDTQYF.

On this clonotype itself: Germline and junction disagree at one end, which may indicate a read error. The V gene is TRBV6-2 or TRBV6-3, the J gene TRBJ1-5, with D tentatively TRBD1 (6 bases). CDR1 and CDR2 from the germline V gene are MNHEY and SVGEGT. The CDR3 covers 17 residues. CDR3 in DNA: TGTGCCGGCAGCCCTTTTCAGGGGTCGGTTAGCAATCAGCCCCAGCATTTT. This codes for CAGSPFQGSVSNQPQHF.

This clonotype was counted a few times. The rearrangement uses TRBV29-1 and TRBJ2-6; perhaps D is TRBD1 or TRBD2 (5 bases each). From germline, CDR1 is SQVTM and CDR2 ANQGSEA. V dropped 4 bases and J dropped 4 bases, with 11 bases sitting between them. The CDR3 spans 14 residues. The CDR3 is CSVVEGRGANVLTF. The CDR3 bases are TGCAGCGTTGTCGAGGGGCGCGGGGCCAACGTCCTGACTTTC.

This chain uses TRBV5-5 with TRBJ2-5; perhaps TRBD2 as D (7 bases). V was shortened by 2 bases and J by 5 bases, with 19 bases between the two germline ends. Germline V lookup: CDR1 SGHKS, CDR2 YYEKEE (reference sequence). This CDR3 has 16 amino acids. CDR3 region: CASSFPGGLARETQYF. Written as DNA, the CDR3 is TGTGCCAGCAGCTTCCCCGGGGGGCTGGCGCGGGAGACCCAGTACTTC.

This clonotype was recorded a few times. As DNA, the CDR3 is TGTGCCAGCAGCCCCGCCGGGCTGGATGGCTACACCTTC. Protein product: CASSPAGLDGYTF. The V gene is TRBV7-9, the J gene TRBJ1-2; the D is unclear. Germline V CDR1 and CDR2: SEHNR, FQNEAQ (reference sequence). Trimming removed 5 bases from V and 6 bases from J, with 13 bases in between. The length of the CDR3 is 13 residues.

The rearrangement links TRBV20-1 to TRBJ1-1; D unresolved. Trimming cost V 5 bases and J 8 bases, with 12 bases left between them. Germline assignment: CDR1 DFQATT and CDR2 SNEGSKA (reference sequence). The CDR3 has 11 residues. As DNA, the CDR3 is TGCAGTGCTCCTGGCCCTACCGAAGCTTTCTTT. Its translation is CSAPGPTEAFF.

The CDR3 reads CASSPGVAGLQETQYF. In nucleotides, the CDR3 is TGTGCCAGCAGTCCCGGGGTAGCGGGACTCCAAGAGACCCAGTACTTC. V and J are TRBV6-6 and TRBJ2-5, with 8 bases lining up with TRBD2. This CDR3 is built from 16 residues. With V trimmed by 5 bases and J by 1 base, 9 bases remained unmatched. Germline V lookup: CDR1 MNHNY, CDR2 SVGAGI (reference sequence).

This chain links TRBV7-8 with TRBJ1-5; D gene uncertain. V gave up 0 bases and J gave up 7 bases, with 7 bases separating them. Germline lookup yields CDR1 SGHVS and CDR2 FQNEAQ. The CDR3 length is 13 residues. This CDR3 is CASSLALAQPQHF. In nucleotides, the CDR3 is TGTGCCAGCAGCTTAGCCCTGGCCCAGCCCCAGCATTTT.

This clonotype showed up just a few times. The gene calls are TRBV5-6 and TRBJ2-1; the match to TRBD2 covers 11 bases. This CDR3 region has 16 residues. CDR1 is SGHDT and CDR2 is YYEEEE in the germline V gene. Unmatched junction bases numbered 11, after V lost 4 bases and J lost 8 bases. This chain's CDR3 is CASSHTTSGDVHEQFF. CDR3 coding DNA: TGTGCCAGCAGCCACACGACTAGCGGGGATGTACATGAGCAGTTCTTC.

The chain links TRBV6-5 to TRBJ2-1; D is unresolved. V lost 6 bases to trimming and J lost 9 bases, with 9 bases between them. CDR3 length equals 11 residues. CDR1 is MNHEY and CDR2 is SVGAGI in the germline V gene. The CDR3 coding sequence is TGTGCCAGCAGGACACGAGCTGAGCAGTTCTTC. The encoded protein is CASRTRAEQFF.

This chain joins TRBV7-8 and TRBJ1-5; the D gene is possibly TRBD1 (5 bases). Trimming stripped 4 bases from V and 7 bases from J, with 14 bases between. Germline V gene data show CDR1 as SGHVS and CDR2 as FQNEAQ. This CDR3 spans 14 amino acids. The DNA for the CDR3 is TGTGCCAGCAGCTCCGAGGTGGAGGGGCAGCCCCAGCATTTT. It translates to CASSSEVEGQPQHF.